This TCR beta chain was recovered during a study of identical twins. CDR3 length equals 14 residues. Germline CDR1 and CDR2: SGHRS and YFSETQ. The V gene lost 6 bases and the J gene lost 2 bases, with 13 bases spanning the gap. TCRdb processed the 5' RACE reads anew with MiXCR; each CDR3 protein has one entry. The repertoire holds roughly 1,500,000 distinct CDR3 sequences, less than 40% seen once, with approximately 0.29% in the top ten. Sequenced sample: cord blood. This chain connects TRBV5-1 to TRBJ2-3, with D perhaps TRBD1 or TRBD2 (5 bases each). This TCR was recovered from a newborn girl in good health. The CDR3 sequence: CASNRDPVTDTQYF. DNA of the CDR3: TGCGCCAGCAATCGGGACCCCGTCACAGATACGCAGTATTTT. The full variable domain, its missing parts supplied by reference TRBV5-1 and TRBJ2-3, is KAGVTQTPRYLIKTRGQQVTLSCSPISGHRSVSWYQQTPGQGLQFLFEYFSETQRNKGNFPGRFSGRQFSNSRSEMNVSTLELGDSALYLCASNRDPVTDTQYFGPGTRLTVL.